The clone carrying this T cell receptor beta chain came up many times. What it binds is not known. The CDR3 covers 15 residues. V lost 4 bases and J lost 3, with 13 bases in between. This sample is part of a study of post-analysis software for immune sequencing data. Overall study: Several disease courses (relapsing-remitting, secondary progressive and progressive-relapsing) of multiple sclerosis were included.

Incorporated into the TCR beta cDNA libraries were unique molecular identifiers, which served to reduce PCR and sequencing biases. Each sample of roughly 0.85 to 11 million input T cells yielded roughly 0.5 million cDNA molecules, so each molecule approximated one T cell. TCRdb analysed the PCR reads with MiXCR anew, one entry per CDR3 protein. In the table there are a few hundred thousand distinct CDR3 sequences, 30% to 45% of which are singletons. Study outcomes and limitations: Controls' normalized Chao1 diversity significantly exceeded that of multiple sclerosis patients. Controls showed lower frequencies than patients for five or six TRBV segments, and TRBV5-6, TRBV5-1 and TRBV20-1 were among these.

The chain links TRBV12-3 or TRBV12-4 to TRBJ1-5; no reliable D call. Sequencing was done on a sample of blood. The source of this sequence is a girl aged 2-10 years with multiple sclerosis. Here the CDR3 DNA reads TGTGCCAGCAGTTCTGGGAACCCTTACAATCAGCCCCAGCATTTT. Translation: CASSSGNPYNQPQHF.